The clone carrying this T cell receptor beta chain appeared a single time. This sample is drawn from a study of T cell changes during pregnancy in multiple sclerosis. Produced via immunoSEQ multiplex PCR; TCRdb's table is partial and in-frame only. The table lists under 40,000 clones, 75% to 90% of them singletons. Germline CDR1 and CDR2: ENHRY and SYGVKD. The CDR3 loop spans 18 amino acids. The junction had 8 bases not matched to a gene; V was cut back by 0 bases and J by 5 bases. The receptor comes from a female donor with multiple sclerosis, enrolled in a pregnancy study. This material consisted of CD8+ T cells from peripheral blood mononuclear cells, taken after pregnancy. The chain uses TRBV10-3 and TRBJ2-1; the match to TRBD2 covers 12 bases. Here the CDR3 DNA reads TGTGCCATCAGTGAGTCGAGGGCTAGCGGGGGGGGAAACAATGAGCAGTTCTTC. Protein: CAISESRASGGGNNEQFF.